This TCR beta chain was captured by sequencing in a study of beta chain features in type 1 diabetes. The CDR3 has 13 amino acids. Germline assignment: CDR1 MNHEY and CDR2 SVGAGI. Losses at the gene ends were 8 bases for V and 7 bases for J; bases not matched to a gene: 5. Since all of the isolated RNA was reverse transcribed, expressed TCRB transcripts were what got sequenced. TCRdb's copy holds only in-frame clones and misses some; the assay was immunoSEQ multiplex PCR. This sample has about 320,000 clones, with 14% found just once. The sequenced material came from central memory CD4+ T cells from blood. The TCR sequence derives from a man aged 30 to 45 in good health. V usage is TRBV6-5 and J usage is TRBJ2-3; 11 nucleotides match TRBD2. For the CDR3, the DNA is TGTGCCAGCCAACTAGCGGGGGCCTATACGCAGTATTTT. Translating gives CASQLAGAYTQYF.